Following are 28 T cell receptor beta chains from one sample sequenced in a study of blood T cell repertoires in COVID-19 (dated by TCRdb to between 2020 and 2021). The library was generated by the immunoSEQ multiplex PCR assay. In TCRdb, the immuneACCESS table is reduced to in-frame sequences with V and J assigned. These tables do not hold every clone; where another copy was compared, an unresolved V gene accounts for under half, and the others remain unexplained. This sample comprises over 100,000 clones, over 80% of them detected only once. The ten largest clonotypes hold 0.95% to 1.3% of the sample. Source material: peripheral blood. The receptors originated from a human donor in a cohort sampled during active COVID-19.

The rearrangement joins TRBV7-2 to TRBJ1-1, with a possible D match to TRBD1 (5 bases). The CDR3 spans 14 residues. The V end lost 5 bases, the J end lost 3 bases, and 13 bases lay between the germline ends. CDR1 SGHTA and CDR2 FQGNSA come from the germline V gene. CDR3 amino acids: CASSVSGLYTEAFF. CDR3 nucleotides: TGTGCCAGCAGCGTTTCAGGGCTTTACACTGAAGCTTTCTTT.

The chain combines TRBV7-4 with TRBJ2-7, with D possibly TRBD1 on 6 matching bases. Trimming took 4 bases from V and 2 from J, leaving 6 bases between them. The CDR3 totals 12 residues. Germline V gene sequence: CDR1 SGHVT, CDR2 SQSDAQ. CDR3 protein: CASSWDTYEQYF. The DNA for the CDR3 is TGTGCCAGCAGCTGGGACACCTACGAGCAGTACTTC.

V is TRBV6-5 and J is TRBJ1-1, with a tentative D call TRBD1 (6 bases). Trimming removed 6 bases at V and 1 base at J, with 9 bases between. The V gene's germline CDR1 is MNHEY and CDR2 SVGAGI. The CDR3 totals 13 residues. The CDR3 DNA reads TGTGCCAGCAGGCGAGGGGGGAACACTGAAGCTTTCTTT. This gives the protein CASRRGGNTEAFF.

The chain has TRBV2 and TRBJ1-5; 9 nucleotides match TRBD1. CDR3 length: 17 residues. CDR1 and CDR2 from the germline V gene are SNHLY and FYNNEI. The junction had 9 bases not matched to a gene; V was cut back by 5 bases and J by 1 base. The CDR3 DNA sequence: TGTGCCAGCAGTAGTTGGGGACAGGGAGCGAGCAATCAGCCCCAGCATTTT. Its translation: CASSSWGQGASNQPQHF.

V gene TRBV6-2 or TRBV6-3 combines with J gene TRBJ2-7, with 9 bases matching TRBD2. CDR1 and CDR2 (germline): MNHEY, SVGEGT. V trimming: 0 bases; J trimming: 7 bases; junction bases outside the gene matches: 10. CDR3 size: 16 residues. CDR3 in amino acids: CASSYSRAGGPEEQYF. Written as DNA, the CDR3 is TGTGCCAGCAGTTACTCAAGGGCGGGAGGGCCGGAAGAGCAGTACTTC.

The chain recombines TRBV7-2 with TRBJ2-5; a possible D gene is TRBD2 (7 bases). V was pared by 3 bases and J by 5 bases, with 16 bases between. Germline lookup yields CDR1 SGHTA and CDR2 FQGNSA. The CDR3 is 15 amino acids. The DNA for the CDR3 is TGTGCCAGCAGCTTGGTTGTCGGGGGGCGGGAGACCCAGTACTTC. It translates to CASSLVVGGRETQYF.

This clone was observed once. The chain uses TRBV19 and TRBJ2-7; 10 bases line up with TRBD2. Trimming removed 6 bases from V and 3 bases from J; junction bases left unmatched: 11. The CDR3 is 16 amino acids. Germline V gene sequence: CDR1 LNHDA, CDR2 SQIVND (reference sequence). CDR3 loop: CASRETGSGRNYEQYF. CDR3 DNA: TGTGCCAGTAGAGAAACTGGTAGCGGGAGGAACTACGAGCAGTACTTC.

The chain links TRBV18 to TRBJ2-3, with 9 bases that match TRBD1. The germline V gene encodes CDR1 KGHSH and CDR2 LQKENI. This CDR3 contains 15 residues. V lost 2 bases to trimming and J lost 0 bases; unmatched junction nucleotides: 0. CDR3 loop: CASSPDRGSTDTQYF. The CDR3 DNA reads as TGTGCCAGCTCACCAGACAGGGGGAGCACAGATACGCAGTATTTT.

CDR3 residues: CASSLGGGQLNTEAFF. CDR3 nucleotide sequence: TGTGCCAGCAGCTTAGGAGGGGGCCAATTGAACACTGAAGCTTTCTTT. V gene TRBV7-3 combines with J gene TRBJ1-1; 7 bases match TRBD1. The length of the CDR3 is 16 residues. Germline-derived CDR1 and CDR2 are SGHTA and FQGTGA. Germline trimming cut 2 bases from V and 0 bases from J; bases unmatched to any gene: 6.

This clone was counted a single time. The chain recombines TRBV19 with TRBJ2-5, with a possible D match to TRBD2 (7 bases). This CDR3 has 16 amino acids. The germline V gene encodes CDR1 LNHDA and CDR2 SQIVND (reference sequence). Deletions cut 3 bases from V and 5 bases from J, with 19 bases between. Here the CDR3 reads CASSIPLGGRYETQYF. In DNA form, the CDR3 reads TGTGCCAGTAGTATCCCCCTGGGGGGGCGTTATGAGACCCAGTACTTC. The complete variable domain, with remaining parts taken from reference TRBV19 and TRBJ2-5, reads DGGITQSPKYLFRKEGQNVTLSCEQNLNHDAMYWYRQDPGQGLRLIYYSQIVNDFQKGDIAEGYSVSREKKESFPLTVTSAQKNPTAFYLCASSIPLGGRYETQYFGPGTRLLVL.

The chain joins TRBV7-2 to TRBJ2-5; TRBD2 agrees at 9 bases. This CDR3 is 15 amino acids long. With V trimmed by 1 base and J by 10 bases, 10 bases remained unmatched. Germline CDR1 reads SGHTA; CDR2 reads FQGNSA. CDR3 DNA sequence: TGTGCCAGCAGCTTAGAAATGGTGGCGGGAGGGGACCAGTACTTC. Protein: CASSLEMVAGGDQYF.

The gene calls are TRBV7-2 and TRBJ2-1, with 9 positions matching TRBD2. Germline V gene data show CDR1 as SGHTA and CDR2 as FQGNSA. This CDR3 has 15 residues. V was clipped by 1 base and J by 4 bases; unmatched bases: 2. The CDR3 sequence is CASSLDSGGYNEQFF. In DNA, the CDR3 is TGTGCCAGCAGCTTAGATAGCGGGGGATACAATGAGCAGTTCTTC.

The genes are TRBV6-5 and TRBJ1-1; D possibly corresponds to TRBD1 (5 bases). The CDR3 loop spans 15 amino acids. CDR1 and CDR2 from the germline V gene are MNHEY and SVGAGI. The V end lost 4 bases, the J end lost 2 bases, and 14 bases lay between the germline ends. The CDR3 spells CASSSDSAPNTEAFF. CDR3 nucleotide sequence: TGTGCCAGCAGTTCCGACAGCGCCCCAAACACTGAAGCTTTCTTT.

V gene TRBV15 combines with J gene TRBJ1-6; the D is unclear. The V end was cut by 1 base, the J end by 8 bases, with 15 bases between. This CDR3 contains 16 residues. Germline loops: CDR1 LNHNV, CDR2 YYDKDF (reference sequence). CDR3 sequence: CATSRAPTRSDSPLHF. As DNA, the CDR3 is TGTGCCACCAGCAGAGCACCGACAAGGTCGGATTCACCCCTCCACTTT.

The chain uses TRBV4-1 and TRBJ2-7; 7 bases line up with TRBD1. Per germline, CDR1 MGHRA and CDR2 YSYEKL. CDR3 length: 14 residues. Trimming cost V 4 bases and J 4 bases; bases outside gene matches: 7. The CDR3 region is CASSPLGQLYEQYF. CDR3 bases: TGCGCCAGCAGCCCGCTGGGACAGCTTTACGAGCAGTACTTC.

This chain connects TRBV6-5 to TRBJ2-2, with D maybe TRBD1 (6 bases). Between the trimmed V and J ends, which lost 7 bases and 5 bases, there was a span of 17 bases. CDR3 length: 15 residues. Germline lookup yields CDR1 MNHEY and CDR2 SVGAGI. CDR3 DNA sequence: TGTGCCAGCACATCGAACAGGGCGGGTACCGGGGAGCTGTTTTTT. The encoded protein is CASTSNRAGTGELFF.

The chain carries TRBV3-1 (or the pseudogene TRBV3-2) and TRBJ2-7; D gene ambiguous. V shed 0 bases and J shed 0 bases, with 15 bases lying between them. This CDR3 comprises 17 residues. Germline V gene sequence: CDR1 LGHDT, CDR2 YNNKEL (reference sequence). CDR3 nucleotide sequence: TGTGCCAGCAGCCAAGATCTTGTGGCGGCCCGCTCCTACGAGCAGTACTTC. This encodes CASSQDLVAARSYEQYF.

The chain employs TRBV7-3 and TRBJ1-1, with D possibly being TRBD1 (6 bases). Germline-derived CDR1 and CDR2 are SGHTA and FQGTGA. This CDR3 has 16 residues. V lost 2 bases to trimming and J lost 0 bases, with 13 bases between them. CDR3: CASSLQGGKLNTEAFF. DNA of the CDR3: TGTGCCAGCAGCTTACAAGGGGGAAAACTGAACACTGAAGCTTTCTTT.

The chain links TRBV19 to TRBJ2-3; a weak D match, TRBD1 (5 bases). The CDR3 is made up of 13 amino acids. V was pared by 5 bases and J by 5 bases, with 11 bases between. Germline V gene sequence: CDR1 LNHDA, CDR2 SQIVND (reference sequence). In DNA, the CDR3 is TGTGCCAGTAGTCCCCGGACACGAGATACGCAGTATTTT. This translates into CASSPRTRDTQYF.

By share, this clone counts as medium-sized. At one of its ends the junction is not consistent with the germline gene, which may arise from a read error. This chain connects TRBV3-1 (or the pseudogene TRBV3-2) to TRBJ1-2; a weak D match, TRBD1 (5 bases). CDR3 length: 14 amino acids. Germline V gene sequence: CDR1 LGHDT, CDR2 YNNKEL (reference sequence). This CDR3 reads CASSRWDFDTGCTF. CDR3 in DNA: TGTGCCAGCAGCCGATGGGACTTCGATACTGGCTGCACCTTC.

The rearrangement links TRBV7-2 to TRBJ2-3; D is possibly TRBD1 (6 bases). V was shortened by 1 base and J by 0 bases, with 11 bases between the two germline ends. The V gene's germline CDR1 is SGHTA and CDR2 FQGNSA. CDR3 length equals 16 residues. The DNA of the CDR3 is TGTGCCAGCAGCTTAGTAACAGGGTTTAGCACAGATACGCAGTATTTT. Translation: CASSLVTGFSTDTQYF.

V and J are TRBV5-1 and TRBJ2-1, with TRBD2 matching over 12 bases. CDR3 size: 17 residues. J lost 3 bases, V lost 4 bases, and 8 bases had no gene match. Germline CDR1 SGHRS, CDR2 YFSETQ. The CDR3: CASSPKTSGRVYNEQFF. The CDR3 DNA reads as TGCGCCAGCAGCCCGAAGACTAGCGGGAGAGTCTACAATGAGCAGTTCTTC. The whole variable domain, filled in from reference TRBV5-1 and TRBJ2-1, reads KAGVTQTPRYLIKTRGQQVTLSCSPISGHRSVSWYQQTPGQGLQFLFEYFSETQRNKGNFPGRFSGRQFSNSRSEMNVSTLELGDSALYLCASSPKTSGRVYNEQFFGPGTRLTVL.

A few counts support this clone. The genes are TRBV3-1 (or the pseudogene TRBV3-2) and TRBJ2-7; D may be TRBD1 (6 bases). The germline V gene has CDR1 LGHDT and CDR2 YNNKEL (reference sequence). V was shortened by 1 base and J by 1 base, with 11 bases between the two germline ends. The CDR3 is 15 residues long. In DNA, the CDR3 is TGTGCCAGCAGCCAAGGGCAGGGGCCGTCCTACGAGCAGTACTTC. This gives the protein CASSQGQGPSYEQYF.

This chain links TRBV5-6 with TRBJ1-2, with D possibly TRBD1 on 5 matching bases. Trimming took off 0 bases at V and 7 bases at J, with 10 bases between the two ends. CDR3 length: 13 amino acids. Germline CDR1 SGHDT, CDR2 YYEEEE. The CDR3 nucleotides are TGTGCCAGCAGCTTGGCCAGGGTCGGTGGCTACACCTTC. Amino acids: CASSLARVGGYTF.

This chain uses TRBV19 with TRBJ2-3, with 8 bases aligning to TRBD1. There are 18 residues in the CDR3. Losses at the gene ends were 5 bases for V and 1 base for J; bases not matched to a gene: 14. Per germline, CDR1 LNHDA and CDR2 SQIVND (reference sequence). As DNA, the CDR3 is TGTGCCAGTAGTGGACCGACGACAGGGGTAGGAGGCACAGATACGCAGTATTTT. Its protein is CASSGPTTGVGGTDTQYF.

The chain employs TRBV7-2 and TRBJ2-7, with D maybe TRBD2 (5 bases). The CDR3 runs to 13 residues. Per germline, CDR1 SGHTA and CDR2 FQGNSA. Trimming stripped 4 bases from V and 6 bases from J, with 13 bases between. The CDR3 reads CASSSNGVSEQYF. The CDR3 DNA reads TGTGCCAGCAGCTCTAACGGGGTTTCCGAGCAGTACTTC.

The CDR3 DNA sequence: TGTGCCAGCAGCCCAGGACAGCGCGGGGAGCTGTTTTTT. Protein product: CASSPGQRGELFF. This rearrangement joins TRBV11-2 to TRBJ2-2; a possible D gene is TRBD1 (6 bases). CDR3 length equals 13 residues. The germline gives CDR1 SGHAT, CDR2 FQNNGV. V shed 5 bases and J shed 7 bases, with 11 bases lying between them. The complete variable domain, with remaining parts taken from reference TRBV11-2 and TRBJ2-2, reads EAGVAQSPRYKIIEKRQSVAFWCNPISGHATLYWYQQILGQGPKLLIQFQNNGVVDDSQLPKDRFSAERLKGVDSTLKIQPAKLEDSAVYLCASSPGQRGELFFGEGSRLTVL.

The genes are TRBV2 and TRBJ2-3; D may be TRBD2 (5 bases). This CDR3 spans 15 amino acids. Trimming stripped 7 bases from V and 3 bases from J, with 17 bases between. Germline V gives CDR1 SNHLY, CDR2 FYNNEI. CDR3 DNA: TGTGCCAGCACGGCCCGGGTCTCGGGGACAGATACGCAGTATTTT. Translation: CASTARVSGTDTQYF.